Here is one TCR beta chain with its context. What antigen it recognizes has not been identified. No base quality information exists; no much larger clone differs at one position. The entry originates in a study of control samples from healthy donors and cancer patients (dated by TCRdb to 2019 to 2021). The library was obtained by the immunoSEQ multiplex PCR assay. The table comes from immuneACCESS by way of TCRdb, which keeps in-frame sequences with V and J called. Part of the clones is missing from these tables; in studies checked, under half for an unresolved V gene and the rest for unknown reasons. This sample has some 98,000 clones in its table, and approximately 84% of those were observed once. The top ten clonotypes cover 30% to 40% of the sample. Unmatched junction bases come to 5, with V trimmed by 6 bases and J by 4 bases. The CDR3, cysteine through phenylalanine, is 15 amino acids long. Of all the DNA, just the CDR3 is kept, 45 bases in frame from base 1. The germline V gene (reference sequence) sets CDR1 to MNHNY and CDR2 to SVGAGI.

This sequence originates from a man between 65 and 85 years old with lung cancer. The sequence links TRBV6-6 to TRBJ1-3, and TRBD1 aligns with 11 junction nucleotides. Sequenced material: PBMCs. The sequenced DNA is TGTGCCAGCAGACGGACAGGGGGCGTCGGAAACACCATATATTTT. The resulting protein is CASRRTGGVGNTIYF.